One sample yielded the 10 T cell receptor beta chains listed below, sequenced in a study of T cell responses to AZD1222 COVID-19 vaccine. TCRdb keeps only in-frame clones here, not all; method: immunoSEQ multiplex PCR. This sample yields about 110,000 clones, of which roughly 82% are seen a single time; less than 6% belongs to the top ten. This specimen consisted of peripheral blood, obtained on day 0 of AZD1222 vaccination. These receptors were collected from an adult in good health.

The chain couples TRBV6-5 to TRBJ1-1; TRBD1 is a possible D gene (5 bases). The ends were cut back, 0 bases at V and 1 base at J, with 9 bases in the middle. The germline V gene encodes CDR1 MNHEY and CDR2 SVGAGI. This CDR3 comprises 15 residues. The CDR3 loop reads CASSYSGTTNTEAFF. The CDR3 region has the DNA TGTGCCAGCAGTTACTCGGGGACTACGAACACTGAAGCTTTCTTT.

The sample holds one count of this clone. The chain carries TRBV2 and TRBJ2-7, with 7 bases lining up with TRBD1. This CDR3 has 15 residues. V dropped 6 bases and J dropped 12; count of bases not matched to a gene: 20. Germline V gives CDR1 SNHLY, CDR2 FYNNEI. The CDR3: CASSQGTETWVVLYF. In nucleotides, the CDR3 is TGTGCCAGCAGCCAAGGGACAGAAACTTGGGTTGTGCTGTACTTC.

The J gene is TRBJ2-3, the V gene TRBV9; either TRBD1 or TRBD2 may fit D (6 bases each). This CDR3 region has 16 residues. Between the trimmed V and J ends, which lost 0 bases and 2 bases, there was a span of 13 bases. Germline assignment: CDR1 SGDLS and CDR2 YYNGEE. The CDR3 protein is CASSVESGAYTDTQYF. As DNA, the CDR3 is TGTGCCAGCAGCGTAGAATCGGGGGCCTACACAGATACGCAGTATTTT.

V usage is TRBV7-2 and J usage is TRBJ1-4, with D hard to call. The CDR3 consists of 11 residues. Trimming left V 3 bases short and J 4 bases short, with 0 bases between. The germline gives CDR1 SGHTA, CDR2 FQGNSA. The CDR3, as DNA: TGTGCCAGCAGCTTTAATGAAAAACTGTTTTTT. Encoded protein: CASSFNEKLFF.

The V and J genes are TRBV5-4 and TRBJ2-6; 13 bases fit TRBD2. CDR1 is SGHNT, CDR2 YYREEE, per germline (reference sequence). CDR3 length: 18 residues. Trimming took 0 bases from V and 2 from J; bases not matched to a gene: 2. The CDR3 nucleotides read TGTGCCAGCAGCTTGGGAGGGACTAGCGGGGCTGGGGCCAACGTCCTGACTTTC. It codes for CASSLGGTSGAGANVLTF.

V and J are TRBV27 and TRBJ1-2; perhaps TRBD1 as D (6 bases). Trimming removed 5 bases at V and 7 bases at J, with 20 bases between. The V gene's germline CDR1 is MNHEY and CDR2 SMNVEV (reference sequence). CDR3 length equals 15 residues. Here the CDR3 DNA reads TGTGCCAGCAGTCCAGACAGGTGGGTTGAGCGTGGCTACACCTTC. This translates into CASSPDRWVERGYTF.

CDR3 DNA: TGTGCCAGCTCACCACCAATACTAGCGGGGGGGAGAAGGAATGAGCAGTTCTTC. This codes for CASSPPILAGGRRNEQFF. This rearrangement joins TRBV18 to TRBJ2-1, with 13 bases aligning to TRBD2. The CDR3 is made up of 18 amino acids. V shed 0 bases, J shed 7 bases, and the junction held 9 bases outside the gene matches. The germline CDR1 and CDR2 sequences are KGHSH and LQKENI. Supplemented by reference TRBV18 and TRBJ2-1, the full variable domain reads NAGVMQNPRHLVRRRGQEARLRCSPMKGHSHVYWYRQLPEEGLKFMVYLQKENIIDESGMPKERFSAEFPKEGPSILRIQQVVRGDSAAYFCASSPPILAGGRRNEQFFGPGTRLTVL.

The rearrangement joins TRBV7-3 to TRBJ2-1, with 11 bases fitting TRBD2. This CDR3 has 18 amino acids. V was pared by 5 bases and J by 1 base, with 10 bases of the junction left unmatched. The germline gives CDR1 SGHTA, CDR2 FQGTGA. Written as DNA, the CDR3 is TGTGCCAGCAGCCCCAAGACTAGCGGGGCGGGATCCTACAATGAGCAGTTCTTC. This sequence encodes CASSPKTSGAGSYNEQFF.

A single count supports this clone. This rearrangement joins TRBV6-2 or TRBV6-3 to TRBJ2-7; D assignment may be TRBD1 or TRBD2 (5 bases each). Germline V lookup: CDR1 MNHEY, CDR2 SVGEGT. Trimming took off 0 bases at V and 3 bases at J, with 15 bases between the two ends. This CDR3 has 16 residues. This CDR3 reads CASSYSLGARVYEQYF. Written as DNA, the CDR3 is TGTGCCAGCAGTTACTCGCTAGGGGCGAGGGTCTACGAGCAGTACTTC.

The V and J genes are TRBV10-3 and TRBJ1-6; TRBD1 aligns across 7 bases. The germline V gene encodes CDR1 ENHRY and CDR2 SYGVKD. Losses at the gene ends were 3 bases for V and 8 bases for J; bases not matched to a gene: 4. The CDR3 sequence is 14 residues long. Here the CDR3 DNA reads TGTGCCATCAGTGATAAGGGGGCGCATTCACCCCTCCACTTT. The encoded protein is CAISDKGAHSPLHF.